The next 18 T cell receptor beta chains were all read from a single sample in a study of blood T cell repertoires in COVID-19. The method was immunoSEQ multiplex PCR; TCRdb's version includes in-frame clones alone and lacks a portion of them. Here the sample spans more than 55,000 clones, roughly 71% being singletons. The sequenced sample was peripheral blood. The receptors here all came from a woman in her forties or fifties with active or convalescent COVID-19.

The V call is TRBV28, the J call TRBJ2-7, with TRBD1 matching over 9 bases. CDR1 and CDR2 (germline): MDHEN, SYDVKM. Unmatched junction bases numbered 14, after V lost 11 bases and J lost 6 bases. The CDR3 extends over 14 amino acids. CDR3: CASRDRTGVIEQYF. The CDR3 nucleotides read TGTGCCTCCCGGGATCGGACAGGGGTAATCGAGCAGTACTTC. Filled out from reference TRBV28 and TRBJ2-7, the complete variable domain reads DVKVTQSSRYLVKRTGEKVFLECVQDMDHENMFWYRQDPGLGLRLIYFSYDVKMKEKGDIPEGYSVSREKKERFSLILESASTNQTSMYLCASRDRTGVIEQYFGPGTRLTVT.

The chain recombines TRBV5-1 with TRBJ1-1; perhaps TRBD1 as D (5 bases). The CDR3 length is 13 residues. Per germline, CDR1 SGHRS and CDR2 YFSETQ. With 4 bases removed from V and 3 bases from J, the gap between germline ends came to 10 bases. The CDR3 DNA reads TGCGCCAGCAGCCCGTCGGGGGACACTGAAGCTTTCTTT. As protein: CASSPSGDTEAFF.

This chain uses TRBV7-9 with TRBJ2-7, with D maybe TRBD1 (7 bases). CDR3 length: 16 amino acids. CDR1 and CDR2 from the germline V gene are SEHNR and FQNEAQ (reference sequence). Trimming took off 1 base at V and 9 bases at J, with 22 bases between the two ends. In DNA form, the CDR3 reads TGTGCCAGCAGCTTAGTTCGTTGGGACTCCGACAGGGTGCAGTACTTC. Amino acid sequence: CASSLVRWDSDRVQYF. Full variable domain (outside the CDR3, taken from reference TRBV7-9 and TRBJ2-7): DTGVSQNPRHKITKRGQNVTFRCDPISEHNRLYWYRQTLGQGPEFLTYFQNEAQLEKSRLLSDRFSAERPKGSFSTLEIQRTEQGDSAMYLCASSLVRWDSDRVQYFGPGTRLTVT.

The rearrangement links TRBV3-1 (or the pseudogene TRBV3-2) to TRBJ2-1, with a weak D call TRBD2 (5 bases). The CDR3 extends over 17 amino acids. V gave up 9 bases and J gave up 0 bases, with 21 bases separating them. Germline V lookup: CDR1 LGHDT, CDR2 YNNKEL (reference sequence). CDR3: CARYDENGVSSYNEQFF. In DNA, the CDR3 is TGTGCCAGATACGACGAGAACGGGGTGAGCTCCTACAATGAGCAGTTCTTC.

The genes are TRBV2 and TRBJ2-1, with 8 bases that match TRBD2. Germline CDR1 reads SNHLY; CDR2 reads FYNNEI. The V and J ends lost 5 bases and 1 base, in that order; junction bases with no gene match: 4. The CDR3 consists of 15 residues. The CDR3, as DNA: TGTGCCAGCAGTCTATCGGGAGGGTCCTACAATGAGCAGTTCTTC. Encoded protein: CASSLSGGSYNEQFF.

The V gene is TRBV3-1 (or the pseudogene TRBV3-2), the J gene TRBJ2-5, with 8 bases identical to TRBD2. This CDR3 region has 14 residues. V shed 5 bases and J 2 bases; nucleotides not matched to a gene: 4. CDR1 and CDR2 (germline): LGHDT, YNNKEL (reference sequence). In nucleotides, the CDR3 is TGTGCCAGCAGCGTGACTAGCGCACAAGAGACCCAGTACTTC. This encodes CASSVTSAQETQYF.

The chain has TRBV7-6 and TRBJ2-1; 8 bases map to TRBD1. This CDR3 region has 15 residues. Germline CDR1 is SGHVS and CDR2 is FNYEAQ. Losses at the gene ends were 5 bases for V and 7 bases for J; bases not matched to a gene: 10. This CDR3 is CASSVVGQGMNEQFF. The CDR3 region has the DNA TGTGCCAGCAGCGTCGTAGGACAGGGCATGAATGAGCAGTTCTTC. The variable domain in full, completed from reference TRBV7-6 and TRBJ2-1, reads GAGVSQSPRYKVTKRGQDVALRCDPISGHVSLYWYRQALGQGPEFLTYFNYEAQQDKSGLPNDRFSAERPEGSISTLTIQRTEQRDSAMYRCASSVVGQGMNEQFFGPGTRLTVL.

In its sample, this clone was seen once. The chain recombines TRBV15 with TRBJ2-3; TRBD1 is a possible D gene (5 bases). Germline CDR1 LNHNV, CDR2 YYDKDF (reference sequence). CDR3 length: 15 residues. V gave up 8 bases and J gave up 5 bases, with 20 bases separating them. CDR3 DNA sequence: TGTGCCACCGCTGGCACAGGAACGTCCCTAGATACGCAGTATTTT. This codes for CATAGTGTSLDTQYF.

V is TRBV15 and J is TRBJ1-6, with D possibly matching TRBD1 (6 bases). Germline lookup yields CDR1 LNHNV and CDR2 YYDKDF (reference sequence). Trimming took off 6 bases at V and 10 bases at J, with 22 bases between the two ends. The CDR3 is made up of 16 amino acids. DNA for the CDR3: TGTGCCACCAGAAAGGACAGCCCACCCGATTGGTCACCCCTCCACTTT. This sequence encodes CATRKDSPPDWSPLHF. The full variable domain, completed using reference TRBV15 and TRBJ1-6, is DAMVIQNPRYQVTQFGKPVTLSCSQTLNHNVMYWYQQKSSQAPKLLFHYYDKDFNNEADTPDNFQSRRPNTSFCFLDIRSPGLGDTAMYLCATRKDSPPDWSPLHFGNGTRLTVT.

This chain links TRBV2 with TRBJ2-3, with TRBD2 matching over 8 bases. With 7 bases clipped from V and 4 bases from J, the junction kept 4 bases outside the gene matches. CDR3 length: 13 amino acids. Looked up from germline, CDR1 is SNHLY and CDR2 is FYNNEI. The CDR3 is CASIREGADTQYF. The DNA for the CDR3 is TGTGCCAGCATTCGGGAGGGAGCAGATACGCAGTATTTT. Full variable domain (remainder filled in from reference TRBV2 and TRBJ2-3): EPEVTQTPSHQVTQMGQEVILRCVPISNHLYFYWYRQILGQKVEFLVSFYNNEISEKSEIFDDQFSVERPDGSNFTLKIRSTKLEDSAMYFCASIREGADTQYFGPGTRLTVL.

The chain couples TRBV14 to TRBJ2-5; D gene uncertain. The CDR3 has 12 amino acids. Germline V CDR1 and CDR2: SGHDN, FVKESK. V was trimmed by 5 bases and J by 0 bases, leaving 4 bases between them. For the CDR3, the DNA is TGTGCCAGCAGCTCTTACCAAGAGACCCAGTACTTC. This encodes CASSSYQETQYF. Together with reference TRBV14 and TRBJ2-5, the CDR3 gives the full variable domain: EAGVTQFPSHSVIEKGQTVTLRCDPISGHDNLYWYRRVMGKEIKFLLHFVKESKQDESGMPNNRFLAERTGGTYSTLKVQPAELEDSGVYFCASSSYQETQYFGPGTRLLVL.

The chain couples TRBV14 to TRBJ2-1, with D hard to call. CDR1 is SGHDN and CDR2 is FVKESK in the germline V gene. Trimming took 4 bases from V and 0 from J, leaving 10 bases between them. The CDR3 runs 15 residues. CDR3 in DNA: TGTGCCAGCAGCCCCCTAATGAGCTCCTACAATGAGCAGTTCTTC. This codes for CASSPLMSSYNEQFF.

This chain uses TRBV2 with TRBJ2-2; 14 bases line up with TRBD2. The J segment lost 6 bases and the V segment lost 7 bases, leaving 10 bases of the junction unmatched. The CDR3 contains 17 residues. Germline CDR1 is SNHLY and CDR2 is FYNNEI. CDR3 coding DNA: TGTGCCAGCACCCCTGGGACTAGCGGGAGCGGGGCCGGGGAGCTGTTTTTT. This translates into CASTPGTSGSGAGELFF.

The gene calls are TRBV18 and TRBJ2-1, with D tentatively TRBD2 (5 bases). The CDR3 spans 14 residues. V shed 2 bases and J shed 7 bases, with 12 bases lying between them. Per the germline V gene, CDR1 is KGHSH and CDR2 is LQKENI. The CDR3 is CASSPYSGSNEQFF. DNA for the CDR3: TGTGCCAGCTCACCATATTCGGGGTCTAATGAGCAGTTCTTC.

The genes are TRBV9 and TRBJ2-2; D perhaps matches TRBD2 (5 bases). Germline assignment: CDR1 SGDLS and CDR2 YYNGEE. There are 15 residues in the CDR3. The V gene lost 3 bases and the J gene lost 5 bases, with 14 bases spanning the gap. This CDR3 reads CASSARDVPTGELFF. DNA of the CDR3: TGTGCCAGCAGCGCACGGGATGTACCGACCGGGGAGCTGTTTTTT.

The V call is TRBV5-6, the J call TRBJ1-2; a possible D gene is TRBD1 (5 bases). Germline loops: CDR1 SGHDT, CDR2 YYEEEE. The CDR3 is made up of 13 amino acids. The V and J ends lost 0 bases and 5 bases respectively, with 8 bases between them. CDR3 loop: CASSLADSYGYTF. In DNA form, the CDR3 reads TGTGCCAGCAGCTTGGCCGACAGTTATGGCTACACCTTC. Full variable domain (missing parts from reference TRBV5-6 and TRBJ1-2): DAGVTQSPTHLIKTRGQQVTLRCSPKSGHDTVSWYQQALGQGPQFIFQYYEEEERQRGNFPDRFSGHQFPNYSSELNVNALLLGDSALYLCASSLADSYGYTFGSGTRLTVV.

The chain carries TRBV5-1 and TRBJ2-2; a weak D match, TRBD2 (7 bases). V lost 0 bases and J 4 bases, leaving 13 bases between the germline ends. Germline V lookup: CDR1 SGHRS, CDR2 YFSETQ. This CDR3 comprises 16 residues. The chain's CDR3 is CASSLARGASTGELFF. The CDR3 DNA sequence: TGCGCCAGCAGCTTGGCCCGGGGGGCCAGCACCGGGGAGCTGTTTTTT.

The chain carries TRBV9 and TRBJ1-2; D perhaps matches TRBD1 (6 bases). The CDR3 length is 13 residues. V was clipped by 5 bases and J by 3 bases, with 11 bases between them. Germline assignment: CDR1 SGDLS and CDR2 YYNGEE. The CDR3 is CASSSAGDYGYTF. The DNA for the CDR3 is TGTGCCAGCAGTTCGGCAGGGGACTATGGCTACACCTTC.